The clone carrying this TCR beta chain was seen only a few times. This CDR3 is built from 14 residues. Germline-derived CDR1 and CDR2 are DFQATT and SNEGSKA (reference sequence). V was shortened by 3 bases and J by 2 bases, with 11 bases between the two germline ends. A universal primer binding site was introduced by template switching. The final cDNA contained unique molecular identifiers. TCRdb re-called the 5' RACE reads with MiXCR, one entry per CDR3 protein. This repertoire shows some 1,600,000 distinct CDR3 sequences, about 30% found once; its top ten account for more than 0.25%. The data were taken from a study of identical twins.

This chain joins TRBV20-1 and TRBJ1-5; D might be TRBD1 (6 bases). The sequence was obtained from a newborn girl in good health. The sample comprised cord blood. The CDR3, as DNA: TGCAGTGCTAGTAGGGGGGCAGGCAATCAGCCCCAGCATTTT. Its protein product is CSASRGAGNQPQHF.